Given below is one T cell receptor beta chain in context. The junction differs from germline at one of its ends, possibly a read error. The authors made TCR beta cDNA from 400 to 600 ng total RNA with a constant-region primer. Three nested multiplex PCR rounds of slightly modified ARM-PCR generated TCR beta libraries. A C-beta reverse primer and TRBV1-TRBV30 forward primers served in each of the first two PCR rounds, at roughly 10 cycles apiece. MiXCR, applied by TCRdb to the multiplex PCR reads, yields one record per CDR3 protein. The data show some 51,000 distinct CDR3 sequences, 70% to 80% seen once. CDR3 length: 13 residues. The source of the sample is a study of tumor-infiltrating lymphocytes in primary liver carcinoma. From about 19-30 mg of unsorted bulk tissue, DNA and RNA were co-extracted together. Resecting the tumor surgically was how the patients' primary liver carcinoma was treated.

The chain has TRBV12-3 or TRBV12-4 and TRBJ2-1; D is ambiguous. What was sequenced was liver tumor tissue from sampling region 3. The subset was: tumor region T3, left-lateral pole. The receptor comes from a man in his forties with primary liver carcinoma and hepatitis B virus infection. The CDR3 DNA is TGTGTCAGCCGACCCCAAGGGTACAACGAGCAGTTCTTC. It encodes CVSRPQGYNEQFF.